This T cell receptor beta chain was sequenced in a study of CD8 T cells in ankylosing spondylitis. Study-wide results and limits: Reportedly, disease-linked clones are significantly enriched in ankylosing spondylitis patients' matched synovial fluid. Roughly eight highly homologous variants made up a TCR beta motif that seemed to typify ankylosing spondylitis blood.

With V trimmed by 1 base and J by 9 bases, 2 bases remained unmatched. The germline CDR1 and CDR2 sequences are LGHDT and YNNKEL (reference sequence). The CDR3 runs to 14 residues. As to this clonotype: The antigen remains unidentified.

One entry per CDR3 protein results from TCRdb running MiXCR on the 5' RACE reads. The repertoire holds about 240,000 distinct CDR3 sequences, with around 9.1% as singletons. The sequenced sample consisted of blood, either unsorted or a sorted T cell fraction (not recorded which). The chain couples TRBV3-1 to TRBJ2-1; 11 nucleotides align to TRBD2. The TCR sequence derives from a male donor with ankylosing spondylitis or in good health (not recorded which). CDR3 sequence reads: CASSQGLAGLEQFF. CDR3 nucleotide sequence: TGTGCCAGCAGCCAAGGACTAGCGGGACTTGAGCAGTTCTTC.